These T cell receptor beta chains were read from a single sample in a study of cytomegalovirus exposure and HLA in healthy donors. Generated by immunoSEQ multiplex PCR, the TCRdb table keeps only in-frame clones and is missing some. The sample lists around 190,000 clones, over 60% occurring once. Sequenced material: PBMCs. These TCRs come from a man aged 30 to 39 in good health and CMV-seropositive. CDR3s include the opening cysteine and the closing phenylalanine or tryptophan. D genes are given only for firm matches. Clone sizes are given selectively: once, few, many, or a class where the clone is expanded.

V	J	size	length	D	CDR3	DNA
TRBV11-2	TRBJ1-1	NA	13	NA	CASSFSGNTEAFF	TGTGCCAGCAGCTTCTCGGGGAACACTGAAGCTTTCTTT
TRBV6-5	TRBJ1-4	NA	12	NA	CASRGPDEKLFF	TGTGCCAGCAGGGGGCCTGATGAAAAACTGTTTTTT
TRBV20-1	TRBJ2-7	NA	10	NA	CSAQGGEQYF	TGCAGTGCTCAGGGTGGGGAGCAGTACTTC
TRBV25-1	TRBJ1-2	NA	13	TRBD1	CASSSGQGYGYTF	TGTGCCAGCAGTTCGGGACAGGGGTATGGCTACACCTTC
TRBV15	TRBJ2-2	NA	17	NA	CATSRRRAQGYTGELFF	TGTGCCACCAGCAGAAGGCGTGCCCAGGGGTACACCGGGGAGCTGTTTTTT
TRBV5-6	TRBJ1-2	few	12	NA	CASSSRAYGYTF	TGTGCCAGCAGCTCCAGGGCGTATGGCTACACCTTC
TRBV19	TRBJ2-3	NA	18	TRBD2	CASSIFGGSGSTTDTQYF	TGTGCCAGTAGTATTTTTGGAGGAAGCGGGAGCACCACAGATACGCAGTATTTT
TRBV4-1	TRBJ2-7	NA	14	NA	CASSQDTAGYEQYF	TGCGCCAGCAGCCAAGATACTGCGGGGTACGAGCAGTACTTC
TRBV19	TRBJ1-1	NA	16	TRBD1	CASTSSGGQLATEAFF	TGTGCCAGTACTTCATCCGGGGGACAGCTGGCCACTGAAGCTTTCTTT
TRBV5-1	TRBJ2-5	NA	16	TRBD2	CASRVGGGGTGETQYF	TGCGCCAGCAGGGTTGGCGGCGGGGGAACCGGGGAGACCCAGTACTTC
TRBV6-5	TRBJ1-2	once	14	NA	CASSLRRGGYGYTF	TGTGCCAGCAGTTTACGTCGGGGAGGCTATGGCTACACCTTC
TRBV5-1	TRBJ2-3	NA	14	NA	CASSFGQSADTQYF	TGCGCCAGCAGCTTTGGCCAGTCAGCAGATACGCAGTATTTT
TRBV11-2	TRBJ2-7	NA	16	TRBD2	CASSLSAGGLSYEQYF	TGTGCCAGCAGCTTATCGGCGGGAGGGCTCTCCTACGAGCAGTACTTC
TRBV30	TRBJ2-1	NA	11	NA	CAWSGRGEQFF	TGTGCCTGGAGTGGCAGGGGTGAGCAGTTCTTC
TRBV11-2	TRBJ2-5	NA	13	NA	CASSPPAHRTQYF	TGTGCCAGCAGCCCCCCCGCCCATAGGACCCAGTACTTC
TRBV29-1	TRBJ2-7	NA	15	TRBD2	CSVDVSSGRGHEQYF	TGCAGCGTTGATGTTTCCAGCGGGAGAGGGCACGAGCAGTACTTC
TRBV28	TRBJ1-2	NA	16	TRBD1	CASSSAQGALGYGYTF	TGTGCCAGCAGTTCGGCACAGGGGGCGCTTGGCTATGGCTACACCTTC
TRBV7-8	TRBJ2-1	NA	15	TRBD2	CASSLTSGASGEQFF	TGTGCCAGCAGCTTGACTAGCGGGGCTTCTGGTGAGCAGTTCTTC